One sample yielded the 18 T cell receptor beta chains listed below, sequenced in a study of shared clonotypes between healthy human individuals. Sequencing used immunoSEQ multiplex PCR; TCRdb keeps in-frame clones, though not all of them. The sample lists around 700,000 clones; roughly 70% were seen once. The sample taken for sequencing was memory CD4+ T cells sorted from blood. Subset in this sample: CD45RA-negative fraction. All receptors derive from a woman in her twenties or thirties in good health.

This clone has only a few counts. The J gene is TRBJ1-4, the V gene TRBV13; D not certain. Germline V gene lookup returns CDR1 PRHDT and CDR2 FYEKMQ (reference sequence). This CDR3 has 14 residues. V was pared by 3 bases and J by 7 bases, with 12 bases between. The CDR3 nucleotides are TGTGCCAGCAGCTTGCGAGACGGAGTTGAAAAACTGTTTTTT. Its protein is CASSLRDGVEKLFF.

The rearrangement joins TRBV2 to TRBJ1-2; D not certain. Per the germline V gene, CDR1 is SNHLY and CDR2 is FYNNEI. V was pared by 1 base and J by 3 bases, with 9 bases between. This CDR3 has 14 residues. CDR3 residues: CASSEDLFYYGYTF. CDR3 bases: TGTGCCAGCAGTGAAGATTTGTTTTACTATGGCTACACCTTC.

This chain links TRBV4-1 with TRBJ2-5; the D gene is possibly TRBD1 (6 bases). Germline V CDR1 and CDR2: MGHRA, YSYEKL. The germline V and J ends were trimmed by 1 base and 4 bases, with 19 bases remaining between them. The CDR3 extends over 17 amino acids. CDR3 nucleotide sequence: TGCGCCAGCAGCCAAGCCTTAGGGGGAAGGCCCCTAGAGACCCAGTACTTC. Translating it yields CASSQALGGRPLETQYF.

J is TRBJ2-5 and V is TRBV25-1; 8 bases are shared with TRBD1. J was trimmed by 5 bases and V by 1 base; bases with no gene match: 9. This CDR3 is 16 amino acids long. CDR1 is MGHDK, CDR2 SYGVNS, per germline. The CDR3 spells CASSESKDRVRETQYF. The CDR3 DNA reads TGTGCCAGCAGTGAATCTAAGGACAGGGTGCGGGAGACCCAGTACTTC.

The chain joins TRBV7-8 to TRBJ1-5; the D is unclear. The CDR3 covers 15 residues. The germline gives CDR1 SGHVS, CDR2 FQNEAQ. With 5 bases removed from V and 2 bases from J, the gap between germline ends came to 13 bases. The DNA for the CDR3 is TGTGCCAGCAGCCCGAGGGTGTGGCGCAATCAGCCCCAGCATTTT. Translation gives CASSPRVWRNQPQHF.

This sequence joins TRBV29-1 and TRBJ1-1, with 9 bases lining up with TRBD1. The trim removed 6 bases at V and 0 bases at J, leaving 2 bases unmatched. This CDR3 spans 13 amino acids. Germline V CDR1 and CDR2: SQVTM, ANQGSEA. CDR3 in amino acids: CSVRDRVNTEAFF. Written as DNA, the CDR3 is TGCAGCGTCCGGGACAGGGTGAACACTGAAGCTTTCTTT.

The chain recombines TRBV4-1 with TRBJ2-3; 11 nucleotides line up with TRBD2. The V gene end was trimmed by 3 bases and the J gene end by 1 base; junction bases not matched to a gene: 0. The CDR3 contains 15 residues. CDR1 and CDR2 from the germline V gene are MGHRA and YSYEKL. CDR3 in amino acids: CASSQTSGGTDTQYF. The CDR3, as DNA: TGCGCCAGCAGCCAGACTAGCGGGGGCACAGATACGCAGTATTTT.

Of note for this clone: Other DNA sequences within the sample encode an identical CDR3. The gene calls are TRBV9 and TRBJ2-1; 13 positions agree with TRBD2. Germline V CDR1 and CDR2: SGDLS, YYNGEE. The length of the CDR3 is 16 residues. The V segment lost 0 bases and the J segment 3 bases; nucleotides outside the gene matches: 0. In nucleotides, the CDR3 is TGTGCCAGCAGCGTAGGACTAGCGGGAGGCTACAATGAGCAGTTCTTC. It specifies CASSVGLAGGYNEQFF.

The CDR3 protein is CASSAGQGLPGELFF. The CDR3 DNA follows: TGTGCCAGCAGTGCGGGACAGGGACTCCCTGGGGAGCTGTTTTTT. The chain recombines TRBV7-3 with TRBJ2-2; 9 bases are a match to TRBD1. V lost 6 bases, J lost 8 bases, and 10 bases stayed unmatched. Germline assignment: CDR1 SGHTA and CDR2 FQGTGA. CDR3 length equals 15 residues. The whole variable domain, remainder taken from reference TRBV7-3 and TRBJ2-2, is GAGVSQTPSNKVTEKGKYVELRCDPISGHTALYWYRQSLGQGPEFLIYFQGTGAADDSGLPNDRFFAVRPEGSVSTLKIQRTERGDSAVYLCASSAGQGLPGELFFGEGSRLTVL.

The V and J genes are TRBV7-6 and TRBJ1-5; D uncertain. V was cut by 2 bases and J by 5 bases, with 7 bases left in between. This CDR3 contains 13 residues. Germline V gene lookup returns CDR1 SGHVS and CDR2 FNYEAQ. The CDR3 reads CASSLTTDQPQHF. The CDR3 DNA sequence: TGTGCCAGCAGCTTAACTACAGATCAGCCCCAGCATTTT.

V and J are TRBV27 and TRBJ1-1; a weak D match, TRBD1 (6 bases). Trimming took 4 bases from V and 7 from J, leaving 28 bases between them. CDR3 size: 18 residues. Germline V gene data show CDR1 as MNHEY and CDR2 as SMNVEV (reference sequence). This chain's CDR3 is CASSSIWGTGGHNVEAFF. The CDR3 region has the DNA TGTGCCAGCAGTTCTATATGGGGGACCGGGGGGCACAACGTTGAAGCTTTCTTT.

The chain joins TRBV28 to TRBJ2-7; 7 bases fit TRBD1. CDR3 length: 14 residues. Germline values: CDR1 MDHEN, CDR2 SYDVKM. With 6 bases clipped from V and 3 bases from J, the junction kept 8 bases outside the gene matches. The CDR3 DNA reads TGTGCCAGCAGGAACGACAGGGCGTACTACGAGCAGTACTTC. Its translation: CASRNDRAYYEQYF. Full variable domain (remainder filled in from reference TRBV28 and TRBJ2-7): DVKVTQSSRYLVKRTGEKVFLECVQDMDHENMFWYRQDPGLGLRLIYFSYDVKMKEKGDIPEGYSVSREKKERFSLILESASTNQTSMYLCASRNDRAYYEQYFGPGTRLTVT.

This clone appeared a single time. CDR3 region: CATSRDSHNEQFF. The CDR3 region has the DNA TGTGCCACCAGCAGAGACAGCCACAATGAGCAGTTCTTC. This rearrangement joins TRBV15 to TRBJ2-1; D gene uncertain. Trimming cost V 0 bases and J 5 bases, with 5 bases left between them. There are 13 residues in the CDR3. Germline CDR1 reads LNHNV; CDR2 reads YYDKDF (reference sequence).

The V gene is TRBV7-9, the J gene TRBJ1-2, with unresolved D. Looked up from germline, CDR1 is SEHNR and CDR2 is FQNEAQ (reference sequence). Trimming shortened V by 1 base and J by 7 bases, and 7 bases separated the two germline ends. The CDR3 consists of 12 residues. DNA of the CDR3: TGTGCCAGCAGCTTAGTCCGTGTTGGCTACACCTTC. The encoded protein is CASSLVRVGYTF.

This clone was seen at least ten times. The same CDR3 can be traced to other DNA sequences in this sample. This sequence joins TRBV19 and TRBJ1-1; 9 positions agree with TRBD1. V was clipped by 8 bases and J by 0 bases; unmatched bases: 4. The CDR3 length is 14 residues. CDR1 is LNHDA and CDR2 is SQIVND in the germline V gene (reference sequence). The CDR3 region has the DNA TGTGCCAGTGGAACAGGGGGCGTGAACACTGAAGCTTTCTTT. Its translation is CASGTGGVNTEAFF.

The V gene is TRBV5-1, the J gene TRBJ1-1; perhaps TRBD1 as D (5 bases). Between the trimmed V and J ends, which lost 0 bases and 0 bases, there was a span of 9 bases. There are 15 residues in the CDR3. The germline gives CDR1 SGHRS, CDR2 YFSETQ. CDR3 DNA: TGCGCCAGCAGCTTGGGACAGCTCATGAACACTGAAGCTTTCTTT. It codes for CASSLGQLMNTEAFF.

The V gene is TRBV5-1, the J gene TRBJ2-5, with TRBD2 matching over 8 bases. Germline CDR1 is SGHRS and CDR2 is YFSETQ. The CDR3 extends over 17 amino acids. The trim removed 6 bases at V and 6 bases at J, leaving 19 bases unmatched. The CDR3 is CASTGGAGDLSMKTQYF. The CDR3, as DNA: TGCGCCAGCACAGGTGGAGCGGGAGACTTATCCATGAAGACCCAGTACTTC.

V and J are TRBV27 and TRBJ1-1; the D gene is possibly TRBD1 (5 bases). The CDR3 covers 18 residues. V dropped 2 bases and J dropped 4 bases, with 23 bases sitting between them. Germline V gene data show CDR1 as MNHEY and CDR2 as SMNVEV (reference sequence). The CDR3 DNA reads TGTGCCAGCAGTTTAAGTTTTTCGGACGGGGGAGGTGCCACTGAAGCTTTCTTT. This encodes CASSLSFSDGGGATEAFF.